Sequencing of this T cell receptor (beta chain) was carried out in a study of cytotoxic CD8 clonotypes in ibrutinib-treated CLL. In the study overall: The study included about 11 relapsed/refractory and 15 treatment-naive patients; under 18 had IGHV unmutated disease. Complete response was seen in 2 patients and partial in some 25; about twelve progressed and roughly 14 stayed remitted after a median around 64 months. Broader study findings: The clonality rise at ibrutinib response reflected private clonotype expansion.

The V end was cut by 5 bases, the J end by 4 bases, with 19 bases between. Per the germline V gene, CDR1 is SGHKS and CDR2 is YYEKEE (reference sequence). This CDR3 contains 15 residues. Assay used: immunoSEQ multiplex PCR; TCRdb lists only in-frame clones, some missing. The sample has 250,000 to 350,000 clones, approximately 76% seen once. Comment on this clone: The antigen is unknown.

The V call is TRBV5-5, the J call TRBJ2-7; D gene uncertain. The sequence derives from a human donor with chronic lymphocytic leukemia. The sample was PBMCs, taken at disease progression, from a patient treated with ibrutinib. The CDR3 DNA reads as TGTGCCAGCAGAGTATCCCTCCCCCTGTCTTACGAGCAGTACTTC. Protein sequence: CASRVSLPLSYEQYF.